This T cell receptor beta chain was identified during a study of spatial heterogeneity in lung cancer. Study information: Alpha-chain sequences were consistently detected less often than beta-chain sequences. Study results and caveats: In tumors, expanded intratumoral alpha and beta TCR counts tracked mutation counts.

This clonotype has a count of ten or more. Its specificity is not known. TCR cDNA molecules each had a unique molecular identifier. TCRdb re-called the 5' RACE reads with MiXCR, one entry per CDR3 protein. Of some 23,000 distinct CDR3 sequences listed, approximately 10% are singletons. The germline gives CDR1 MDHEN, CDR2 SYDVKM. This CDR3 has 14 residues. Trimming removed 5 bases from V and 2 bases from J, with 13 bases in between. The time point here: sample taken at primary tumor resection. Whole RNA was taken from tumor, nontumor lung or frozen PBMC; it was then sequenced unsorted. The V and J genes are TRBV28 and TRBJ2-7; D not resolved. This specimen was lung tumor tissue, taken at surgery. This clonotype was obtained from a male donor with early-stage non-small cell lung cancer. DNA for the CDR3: TGTGCCAGCAGTCACTTGGATTCAGCCTACGAGCAGTACTTC. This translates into CASSHLDSAYEQYF.